This TCR beta chain derives from a study of blood T cell repertoires in COVID-19. Looking at the study overall: Collection of acute and convalescent COVID-19 samples took place in the United States, Italy and Spain. Sample material is recorded as cDNA or gDNA derived from T cells, B-cell-depleted T cells, or PBMCs.

The CDR3 extends over 14 amino acids. The J segment lost 5 bases and the V segment lost 2 bases, leaving 6 bases of the junction unmatched. The germline gives CDR1 GTSNPN, CDR2 SVGIG (reference sequence). In the source study's methods: Reference gene primer amplification gave nucleated cell count estimates. The assay was immunoSEQ multiplex PCR, and TCRdb's table has in-frame clones only and misses some. Clonal size and the V and J genes are those of that table, whereas D and trimming came from the DNA. Of some 260,000 clones detected, approximately 82% appear once; the ten largest clones hold roughly 3.1%.

This receptor was obtained from a woman aged 18-30 years with acute or convalescent COVID-19. The rearrangement uses TRBV30 and TRBJ1-1; 9 bases fit TRBD1. The sequencing input was peripheral blood. In DNA form, the CDR3 reads TGTGCCTGGAGTACGGACAGGGGAGGGACTGAAGCTTTCTTT. Translated, it gives CAWSTDRGGTEAFF.